The entry below gives a single T cell receptor (beta chain) sequence along with its context. Its antigen remains unknown. During its preparation, the TCRbeta library received unique molecular identifiers. TCRdb re-analysed the PCR reads in MiXCR, keeping a single row per CDR3 protein. The sample records 200,000 or so distinct CDR3 sequences, 7.5% to 9.5% being singletons. The data were taken from a study of T-cell reconstitution after alpha-beta-depleted transplantation in children. Broader study findings: Alpha-beta T cells present about two months after transplant were reported to originate from several hundred expanded graft clones. Surviving recipient T cells and thymic progenitors underlay high day-60 TCRbeta diversity in some patients.

Trimming pared 1 base from V and 1 base from J, leaving 10 bases between. Germline loops: CDR1 LNHNV, CDR2 YYDKDF (reference sequence). This CDR3 has 15 amino acids. The sequencing here drew on PBMCs, mostly from graft donor cells, taken 360 days after TCRalphabeta/CD19-depleted stem cell transplant. The chain joins TRBV15 to TRBJ1-1; D uncertain. This receptor was identified in a male patient under 10 years old who had a stem cell transplant for acute myeloid leukemia, so the T cells may come from the graft donor. CDR3 DNA: TGTGCCACCAGCAGAGGAGGAGTAGGGAACACTGAAGCTTTCTTT. Its translation: CATSRGGVGNTEAFF.